According to its frequency, the clone carrying this T cell receptor beta chain is medium-sized. The sample belongs to a study of CD8 T cells in cerebrospinal fluid in Alzheimer's disease. About the study: Two single-cell methods, plate-based nested PCR and droplet-based sequencing, assessed CSF clonal expansion.

There are 14 residues in the CDR3. Germline V CDR1 and CDR2: SQVTM, ANQGSEA. TCRdb re-called the 10x single-cell sequencing reads, yielding one record per CDR3 amino acid sequence without DNA. This sample lists roughly 720 distinct CDR3 sequences; its ten largest clones have 15% to 25%. This chain connects TRBV29-1 to TRBJ2-3. Sequenced material: cerebrospinal fluid. The TCR originated in a human donor in good health. The CDR3 sequence is CSADNRLVTDTQYF.